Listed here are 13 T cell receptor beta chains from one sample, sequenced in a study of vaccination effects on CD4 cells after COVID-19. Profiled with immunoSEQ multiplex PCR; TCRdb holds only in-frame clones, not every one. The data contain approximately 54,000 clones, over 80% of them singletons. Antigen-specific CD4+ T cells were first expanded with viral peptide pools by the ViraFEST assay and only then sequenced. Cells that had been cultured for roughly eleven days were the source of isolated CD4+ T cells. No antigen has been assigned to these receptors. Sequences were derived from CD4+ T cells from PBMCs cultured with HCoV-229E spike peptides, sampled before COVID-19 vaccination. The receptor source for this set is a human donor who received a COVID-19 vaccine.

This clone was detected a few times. As DNA, the CDR3 is TGCGCCAGCAAGGCGGCAGGGGATACGCAGTATTTT. This sequence encodes CASKAAGDTQYF. The J gene is TRBJ2-3, the V gene TRBV10-2; the D gene is possibly TRBD1 (5 bases). V lost 7 bases to trimming and J lost 6 bases, with 11 bases between them. In germline, CDR1 is WSHSY, CDR2 SAAADI. This CDR3 is 12 amino acids long.

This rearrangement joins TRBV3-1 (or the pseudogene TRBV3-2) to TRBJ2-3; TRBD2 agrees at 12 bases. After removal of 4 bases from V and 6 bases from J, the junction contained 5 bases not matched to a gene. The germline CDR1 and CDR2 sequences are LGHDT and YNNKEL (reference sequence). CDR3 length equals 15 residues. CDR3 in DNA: TGTGCCAGCAGCCTGGGACTAGCGGGCTCGGATACGCAGTATTTT. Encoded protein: CASSLGLAGSDTQYF.

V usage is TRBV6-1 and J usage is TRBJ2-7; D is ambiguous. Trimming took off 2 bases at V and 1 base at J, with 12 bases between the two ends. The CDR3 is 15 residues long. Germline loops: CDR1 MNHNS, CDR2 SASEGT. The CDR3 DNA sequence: TGTGCCAGCAGTGAAAACAACTTCCCTTCCTACGAGCAGTACGTC. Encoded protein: CASSENNFPSYEQYV.

CDR3 coding DNA: TGTGCCAGCAGTTACTATAGCGGGGGGGCTGCTAGCACAGATACGCAGTATTTT. Amino acids: CASSYYSGGAASTDTQYF. The chain combines TRBV6-2 or TRBV6-3 with TRBJ2-3; 11 bases line up with TRBD2. The germline V gene has CDR1 MNHEY and CDR2 SVGEGT. This CDR3 comprises 18 residues. Losses at the gene ends were 1 base for V and 0 bases for J; bases not matched to a gene: 6.

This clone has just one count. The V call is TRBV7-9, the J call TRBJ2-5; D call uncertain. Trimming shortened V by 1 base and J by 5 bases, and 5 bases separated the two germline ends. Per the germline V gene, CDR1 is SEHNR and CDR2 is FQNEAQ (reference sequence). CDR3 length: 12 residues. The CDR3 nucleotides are TGTGCCAGCAGCTTAGATGGGGAGACCCAGTACTTC. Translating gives CASSLDGETQYF.

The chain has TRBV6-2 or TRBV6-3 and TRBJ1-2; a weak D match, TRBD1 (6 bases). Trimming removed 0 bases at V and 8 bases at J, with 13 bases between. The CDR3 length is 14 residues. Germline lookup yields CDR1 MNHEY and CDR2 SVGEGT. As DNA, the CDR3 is TGTGCCAGCAGTTACTCGTTTCGGGGGCTGGGCTACACCTTC. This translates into CASSYSFRGLGYTF.

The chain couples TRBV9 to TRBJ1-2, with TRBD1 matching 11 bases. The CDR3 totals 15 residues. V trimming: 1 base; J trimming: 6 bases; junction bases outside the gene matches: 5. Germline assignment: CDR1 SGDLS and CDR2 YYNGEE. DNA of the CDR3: TGTGCCAGCAGCGTATTCGGGACAGGGGGTGATGGCTACACCTTC. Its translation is CASSVFGTGGDGYTF.

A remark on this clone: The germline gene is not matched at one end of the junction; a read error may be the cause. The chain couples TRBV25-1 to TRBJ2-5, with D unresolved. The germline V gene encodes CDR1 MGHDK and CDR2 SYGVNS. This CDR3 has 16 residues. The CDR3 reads CASSESHRALQETQYF. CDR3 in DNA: TGTGCCAGCAGCGAATCTCACCGGGCCTTACAAGAGACCCAGTACTTC.

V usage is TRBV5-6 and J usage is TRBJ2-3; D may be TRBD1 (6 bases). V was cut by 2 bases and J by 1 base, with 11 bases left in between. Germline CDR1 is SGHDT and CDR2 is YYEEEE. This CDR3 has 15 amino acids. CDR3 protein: CASSFQGPGTDTQYF. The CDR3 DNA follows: TGTGCCAGCAGCTTCCAGGGGCCTGGCACAGATACGCAGTATTTT.

This CDR3 reads CASRDPGVYTEAFF. DNA for the CDR3: TGCGCCAGCAGGGATCCAGGGGTTTACACTGAAGCTTTCTTT. The genes are TRBV10-2 and TRBJ1-1, with D possibly matching TRBD1 (6 bases). V shed 6 bases and J shed 3 bases, with 14 bases lying between them. CDR3 length equals 14 residues. Germline-derived CDR1 and CDR2 are WSHSY and SAAADI.

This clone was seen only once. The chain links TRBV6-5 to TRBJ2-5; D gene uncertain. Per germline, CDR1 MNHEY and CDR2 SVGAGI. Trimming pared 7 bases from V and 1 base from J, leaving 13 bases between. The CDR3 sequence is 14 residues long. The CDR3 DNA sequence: TGTGCCAGCATTTGGGTTTTAGGCCAAGAGACCCAGTACTTC. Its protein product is CASIWVLGQETQYF.

CDR3 loop: CASSVDQGQGEKLFF. CDR3 in DNA: TGTGCCAGCAGCGTAGATCAGGGACAAGGTGAAAAACTGTTTTTT. The chain links TRBV9 to TRBJ1-4, with D perhaps matching TRBD1 (6 bases). This CDR3 contains 15 residues. Germline V gene sequence: CDR1 SGDLS, CDR2 YYNGEE. Trimming shortened V by 0 bases and J by 7 bases, and 13 bases separated the two germline ends.

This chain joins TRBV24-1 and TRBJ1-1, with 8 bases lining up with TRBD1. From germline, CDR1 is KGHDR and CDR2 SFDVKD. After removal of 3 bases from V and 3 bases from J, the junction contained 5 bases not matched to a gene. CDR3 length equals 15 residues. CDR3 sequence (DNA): TGTGCCACCAGTGATCCTAAACAGGGGGACACTGAAGCTTTCTTT. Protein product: CATSDPKQGDTEAFF.